The 19 T cell receptor beta chains listed next were all sequenced from one sample in a study of blood T cell repertoires in COVID-19 (dated by TCRdb to 2018 to 2021). Receptors were amplified or captured by the immunoSEQ multiplex PCR assay. TCRdb re-hosts the immuneACCESS table, in-frame sequences only. Its copies lack some clones; in the studies checked, an unresolved V gene accounts for under half of them, and the cause for the rest is not known. The sample table holds roughly 230,000 clones, of which 85% were seen once. The top ten clones comprise more than 4.5% of the sample. The sequencing sample was made of peripheral blood. These receptors originate from a man aged 50 to 60 with COVID-19, enrolled during active disease.

The genes are TRBV23-1 and TRBJ2-3, with TRBD2 identical over 8 bases. TRBV23-1 is an open reading frame whose function is uncertain. Trimming at V came to 3 bases and at J to 2 bases, leaving 7 bases not matched to a gene. There are 16 residues in the CDR3. The CDR3 loop is CASSHPTSEYTDTQYF. The CDR3, as DNA: TGCGCCAGCAGTCACCCGACTAGCGAATACACAGATACGCAGTATTTT.

The chain carries TRBV19 and TRBJ1-2; maybe TRBD1 (6 bases). Germline-derived CDR1 and CDR2 are LNHDA and SQIVND (reference sequence). The CDR3 length is 15 residues. V was shortened by 1 base and J by 3 bases, with 12 bases between the two germline ends. The CDR3 region has the DNA TGTGCCAGTAGTATAGCCCAGGACAGAGACTATGGCTACACCTTC. Amino acids: CASSIAQDRDYGYTF.

The rearrangement uses TRBV3-1 (or the pseudogene TRBV3-2) and TRBJ2-5; 8 bases fit TRBD1. Germline V gene data show CDR1 as LGHDT and CDR2 as YNNKEL (reference sequence). The CDR3 is 15 amino acids. Trimming at V came to 6 bases and at J to 4 bases, leaving 10 bases not matched to a gene. This chain's CDR3 is CASSMQGAGRETQYF. The DNA for the CDR3 is TGTGCCAGCAGTATGCAGGGGGCTGGGAGAGAGACCCAGTACTTC.

CDR3 loop: CASSLDATPNNEQFF. The CDR3 nucleotides are TGTGCCAGCAGCTTGGATGCGACACCGAACAATGAGCAGTTCTTC. The chain is built from TRBV5-4 and TRBJ2-1; D remains ambiguous. V was clipped by 0 bases and J by 5 bases, with 12 bases between them. The CDR3 runs 15 residues. The V gene's germline CDR1 is SGHNT and CDR2 YYREEE (reference sequence).

The genes are TRBV11-1 and TRBJ2-1; D gene uncertain. This CDR3 has 13 amino acids. Germline V lookup: CDR1 SGHAT, CDR2 FQDESV (reference sequence). Trimming took off 0 bases at V and 6 bases at J, with 6 bases between the two ends. The CDR3 loop is CASSLAHSNEQFF. The CDR3 bases are TGTGCCAGCAGCTTAGCCCACTCCAATGAGCAGTTCTTC.

The rearrangement joins TRBV19 to TRBJ1-1; 7 bases are a match to TRBD1. CDR1 is LNHDA, CDR2 SQIVND, per germline (reference sequence). J was trimmed by 4 bases and V by 9 bases; bases with no gene match: 14. The CDR3 is 15 residues long. The CDR3 here is CASGQVRNLGTEAFF. CDR3 coding DNA: TGTGCCAGCGGACAGGTGAGGAATCTCGGCACTGAAGCTTTCTTT.

The chain combines TRBV3-1 (or the pseudogene TRBV3-2) with TRBJ2-1, with TRBD2 matching 7 bases. CDR1 and CDR2 from the germline V gene are LGHDT and YNNKEL (reference sequence). The J segment lost 5 bases and the V segment lost 3 bases, leaving 7 bases of the junction unmatched. This CDR3 has 15 amino acids. CDR3 region: CASSQETSLHNEQFF. The CDR3 bases are TGTGCCAGCAGCCAGGAGACTAGCCTGCACAATGAGCAGTTCTTC.

The chain employs TRBV19 and TRBJ2-7, with D tentatively TRBD2 (6 bases). Germline values: CDR1 LNHDA, CDR2 SQIVND (reference sequence). This CDR3 is built from 12 residues. V dropped 6 bases and J dropped 3 bases, with 9 bases sitting between them. The DNA of the CDR3 is TGTGCCAGTAGCGGGGGTGGCTACGAGCAGTACTTC. Translation: CASSGGGYEQYF.

The chain carries TRBV3-1 (or the pseudogene TRBV3-2) and TRBJ2-7, with D unclear. The CDR3 length is 14 residues. From germline, CDR1 is LGHDT and CDR2 YNNKEL (reference sequence). The ends were cut back, 0 bases at V and 0 bases at J, with 6 bases in the middle. CDR3: CASSQERHSYEQYF. The CDR3 nucleotides read TGTGCCAGCAGCCAAGAGAGGCACTCCTACGAGCAGTACTTC.

This chain connects TRBV7-2 to TRBJ1-3, with 9 nucleotides matching TRBD1. V shed 2 bases, J shed 1 base, and the junction held 3 bases outside the gene matches. This CDR3 comprises 16 residues. CDR1 SGHTA and CDR2 FQGNSA come from the germline V gene. Written as DNA, the CDR3 is TGTGCCAGCAGCTTACACAGGGGGCTTTCTGGAAACACCATATATTTT. This gives the protein CASSLHRGLSGNTIYF.

The rearrangement links TRBV10-3 to TRBJ2-1; 12 bases agree with TRBD2. The V gene end was trimmed by 6 bases and the J gene end by 7 bases; junction bases not matched to a gene: 7. This CDR3 is built from 15 residues. Germline loops: CDR1 ENHRY, CDR2 SYGVKD. CDR3: CAIRASGGAGNEQFF. In DNA, the CDR3 is TGTGCCATCAGGGCTAGCGGGGGGGCTGGGAATGAGCAGTTCTTC.

The genes are TRBV27 and TRBJ2-7, with D tentatively TRBD1 (6 bases). The germline CDR1 and CDR2 sequences are MNHEY and SMNVEV (reference sequence). CDR3 length equals 14 residues. V gave up 4 bases and J gave up 2 bases, with 12 bases separating them. For the CDR3, the DNA is TGTGCCAGCAGTTCCTTGACAGGAACCTACGAGCAGTACTTC. The encoded protein is CASSSLTGTYEQYF.

The chain uses TRBV29-1 and TRBJ2-2, with D perhaps TRBD1 or TRBD2 (5 bases each). V shed 7 bases and J shed 1 base, with 10 bases lying between them. CDR1 SQVTM and CDR2 ANQGSEA come from the germline V gene. The CDR3 sequence is 13 residues long. The CDR3 reads CSGGMRNTGELFF. The CDR3 DNA sequence: TGCAGCGGGGGGATGAGGAACACCGGGGAGCTGTTTTTT.

The chain couples TRBV6-2 or TRBV6-3 to TRBJ2-1; TRBD2 matches at 8 bases. The CDR3 spans 17 residues. Germline V CDR1 and CDR2: MNHEY, SVGEGT. V shed 2 bases and J 4 bases; nucleotides not matched to a gene: 10. CDR3 sequence (DNA): TGTGCCAGCAGTTACGGGTATAGCGGGGTTAGATACAATGAGCAGTTCTTC. Its protein is CASSYGYSGVRYNEQFF.

The rearrangement uses TRBV30 and TRBJ2-7; D remains ambiguous. With 0 bases removed from V and 2 bases from J, the gap between germline ends came to 11 bases. CDR3 length: 14 amino acids. Germline V gene lookup returns CDR1 GTSNPN and CDR2 SVGIG (reference sequence). The CDR3 spells CAWSVAVITYEQYF. DNA of the CDR3: TGTGCCTGGAGTGTAGCCGTAATTACCTACGAGCAGTACTTC.

V and J are TRBV6-6 and TRBJ1-2; TRBD1 might be the D (6 bases). V was shortened by 6 bases and J by 4 bases, with 15 bases between the two germline ends. This CDR3 contains 14 residues. The V gene's germline CDR1 is MNHNY and CDR2 SVGAGI (reference sequence). CDR3 DNA: TGTGCCAGCAGAAGGGGGGGGCGCGCCTATGGCTACACCTTC. As protein: CASRRGGRAYGYTF.

The rearrangement uses TRBV4-1 and TRBJ2-2; 9 bases match TRBD2. The CDR3 extends over 17 amino acids. The J segment lost 5 bases and the V segment lost 1 base, leaving 8 bases of the junction unmatched. CDR1 is MGHRA and CDR2 is YSYEKL in the germline V gene. CDR3 DNA sequence: TGCGCCAGCAGCCAAGGAGGTAGCGGGGGATATACCGGGGAGCTGTTTTTT. Translated, it gives CASSQGGSGGYTGELFF.

This clone was found once. The gene calls are TRBV24-1 and TRBJ2-3; 9 nucleotides align to TRBD2. Per the germline V gene, CDR1 is KGHDR and CDR2 is SFDVKD. This CDR3 has 17 amino acids. Trimming took 1 base from V and 1 from J; bases not matched to a gene: 5. The CDR3 region has the DNA TGTGCCACCAGTGATTTCCACTCTAGCGGGGGCACAGATACGCAGTATTTT. Protein sequence: CATSDFHSSGGTDTQYF.

The chain joins TRBV5-1 to TRBJ2-7; 9 bases are shared with TRBD1. The ends lost 2 bases at V and 4 bases at J; junction bases unmatched: 4. The CDR3 extends over 14 amino acids. Germline-derived CDR1 and CDR2 are SGHRS and YFSETQ. CDR3 DNA sequence: TGCGCCAGCAGCTTTGGGACAGGGCCATACGAGCAGTACTTC. Translating it yields CASSFGTGPYEQYF.